This TCR beta chain was found in a study of blood T cell repertoires in COVID-19. Background on the study: There were acute and convalescent COVID-19 samples, and they came from the United States, Italy and Spain. PBMCs, B-cell-depleted T cells, or T cells were the source of the cDNA or gDNA that made up the material.

The CDR3 is 15 amino acids. The V gene lost 2 bases and the J gene lost 2 bases, with 13 bases spanning the gap. Germline CDR1 SGHDT, CDR2 YYEEEE. As originally analysed: Amplifying reference gene primers gave estimates of nucleated cell counts. TCRdb's copy holds only in-frame clones and misses some; the assay was immunoSEQ multiplex PCR. The DNA gave D and trimming, while V, J and clone size come from that table. The sample holds 55,000 to 75,000 clones, 65% to 85% seen once. This rearrangement joins TRBV5-6 to TRBJ2-5, with D tentatively TRBD1 (6 bases). Sequenced: peripheral blood. The TCR originated in a human donor in a cohort sampled during active COVID-19. The chain's CDR3 is CASSFVTGEQETQYF. Written as DNA, the CDR3 is TGTGCCAGCAGCTTTGTGACAGGAGAACAAGAGACCCAGTACTTC.